This T cell receptor (beta chain) was captured in a study of blood T cell repertoires in COVID-19. Study-level background: Whether acute or convalescent, the COVID-19 samples came from the United States, Italy and Spain.

Per the germline V gene, CDR1 is LGHNA and CDR2 is YSLEER. V was clipped by 0 bases and J by 8 bases, with 13 bases between them. The CDR3 has 15 amino acids. Produced via immunoSEQ multiplex PCR; TCRdb's table is partial and in-frame only. This sample yields around 280,000 clones, of which 89% are seen a single time; 1.5% to 2% belongs to the top ten. This receptor was obtained from a woman aged 40 to 50 who had recovered from COVID-19. The genes are TRBV4-3 and TRBJ1-4; D gene ambiguous. Source material: PBMCs or T cells enriched from blood (not recorded which). CDR3 sequence (DNA): TGCGCCAGCAGCCAAGATCTGGACTTAGGAGAAAAACTGTTTTTT. It codes for CASSQDLDLGEKLFF.